Listed below are T cell receptor beta chains from one sample, sequenced in a study of blood T cell repertoires in COVID-19. TCRdb's table, derived via immunoSEQ multiplex PCR, lists solely in-frame clones and lacks some. The table has more than 150,000 clones, around 73% seen once. The sample taken for sequencing was PBMCs or T cells enriched from blood (not recorded which). The receptors originated from a woman between 45 and 60 years old who had recovered from COVID-19. Both conserved end residues are part of each CDR3. A D gene is named only where the DNA matches it firmly. Size tells how often a clone was seen (once, few, many) or the class of an expanded clone, and some rows leave it out.

TRBD2 once TRBJ2-5 TRBV30 13 CAWAGTSQETQYF
- - TRBJ2-7 TRBV21-1 12 CASPRAGTEQYF
TRBD2 - TRBJ2-3 TRBV28 19 CASSLSGLAGGTSTDTQYF
TRBD1 - TRBJ1-1 TRBV19 14 CASRKPGTGGEAFF
TRBD1 - TRBJ2-2 TRBV19 13 CASSYQGAGELFF
- once TRBJ2-5 TRBV28 14 CASRHTGAQETQYF
TRBD2 - TRBJ2-7 TRBV10-3 15 CAISGSGRASYEQYF
- - TRBJ2-6 TRBV7-9 17 CASRILRFSSGANVLTF
- once TRBJ1-2 TRBV7-2 15 CASSLGGRTAYGYTF
- - TRBJ2-3 TRBV7-3 13 CASSGDLTDTQYF
TRBD2 few TRBJ2-3 TRBV28 12 CASSVAGGTQYF
TRBD1 - TRBJ2-5 TRBV28 16 CASTLPGQGTQETQYF
- - TRBJ1-5 TRBV19 13 CASQGISNQPQHF
- - TRBJ1-5 TRBV28 14 CASKTHRADQPQHF
TRBD1 - TRBJ1-5 TRBV28 17 CASSPRPGTGGGQPQHF
TRBD2 - TRBJ2-7 TRBV6-5 15 CASSRTSGLSYEQYF